This T cell receptor beta chain emerged from a study of identifying expanded T cells in peripheral blood. Some clones are missing from TCRdb's copy, which holds only in-frame ones; the method was immunoSEQ multiplex PCR. Among tens of thousands of clones, about 87% were seen once, and the ten largest hold around 4.6%. Study results and limitations: Clone count variance between roughly 2-week samples rose with total template count.

Turning to this clone: Antigen specificity is unknown.

Collection occurred without any documented infections or immune events in donors. The CDR3 covers 14 residues. From germline, CDR1 is SNHLY and CDR2 FYNNEI. Trimming took off 3 bases at V and 1 base at J, with 9 bases between the two ends. This TCR was sampled from a person between 18 and 70 years old in good health. The sample was blood. V gene TRBV2 combines with J gene TRBJ1-1, with a possible D match to TRBD1 (5 bases). This chain's CDR3 is CASSEVGGNTEAFF. As DNA, the CDR3 is TGTGCCAGCAGTGAGGTCGGGGGGAACACTGAAGCTTTCTTT.